This T cell receptor beta chain emerged from a study of post-analysis software for immune sequencing data. General study points: TRBV segments more frequent in patients than in controls numbered a few and included TRBV5-6, TRBV5-1 and TRBV20-1.

This clonotype was detected a few times. The antigen is undetermined. Germline CDR1 and CDR2: SGDLS and YYNGEE. CDR3 size: 12 residues. V was shortened by 7 bases and J by 8 bases, with 13 bases between the two germline ends. Built from TCR beta cDNA, the libraries had unique molecular identifiers in them. TCRdb used MiXCR to reprocess the PCR reads, holding one entry per CDR3 protein. The table lists 650,000 to 850,000 distinct CDR3 sequences, 46% of them singletons. The V and J genes are TRBV9 and TRBJ2-4, with a possible D match to TRBD1 (6 bases). This clonotype was sampled from a girl between 10 and 17 years old with multiple sclerosis. The specimen was blood. This CDR3 reads CASGGPGYIQYF. For the CDR3, the DNA is TGTGCCAGCGGGGGCCCCGGGTACATTCAGTACTTC.